These 29 T cell receptor beta chains originate from one sample sequenced in a study of T cell changes during pregnancy in multiple sclerosis. Clones were sequenced by immunoSEQ multiplex PCR, and TCRdb holds only the in-frame ones, with some missing. The sample carries about 81,000 clones, about 94% recorded once. Specimen: peripheral blood, collected in the third trimester of pregnancy. These receptors were collected from a female donor with multiple sclerosis, enrolled in a pregnancy study.

This clone has a single count. This chain links TRBV20-1 with TRBJ2-4; D may be TRBD2 (6 bases). Between the trimmed V and J ends, which lost 3 bases and 8 bases, there was a span of 8 bases. Per the germline V gene, CDR1 is DFQATT and CDR2 is SNEGSKA (reference sequence). This CDR3 is 11 amino acids long. CDR3 protein: CSASPGDIQYF. The CDR3 DNA sequence: TGCAGTGCTAGTCCGGGAGACATTCAGTACTTC.

The chain recombines TRBV4-1 with TRBJ1-4, with D perhaps TRBD1 (5 bases). Trimming left V 6 bases short and J 6 bases short, with 17 bases between. The CDR3 totals 15 residues. Germline assignment: CDR1 MGHRA and CDR2 YSYEKL. The CDR3 region is CASSGRAPGDEKLFF. CDR3 DNA sequence: TGCGCCAGCAGTGGTAGAGCTCCGGGGGATGAAAAACTGTTTTTT.

This CDR3 is CASSQAGVAYEQYF. The CDR3 region has the DNA TGCGCCAGCAGCCAAGCGGGGGTCGCCTACGAGCAGTACTTC. This chain connects TRBV5-1 to TRBJ2-7; TRBD2 matches at 8 bases. Germline trimming cut 4 bases from V and 2 bases from J; bases unmatched to any gene: 5. The germline V gene has CDR1 SGHRS and CDR2 YFSETQ. CDR3 length: 14 residues.

This clone came up a few times. This chain links TRBV2 with TRBJ1-5, with TRBD1 matching 9 bases. Per germline, CDR1 SNHLY and CDR2 FYNNEI. V trimming: 6 bases; J trimming: 6 bases; junction bases outside the gene matches: 6. The CDR3 is 14 amino acids. Here the CDR3 reads CASRVNRGRQPQHF. The DNA of the CDR3 is TGTGCCAGCAGGGTTAACAGGGGGCGTCAGCCCCAGCATTTT.

This clone was recorded only once. The chain links TRBV6-4 to TRBJ2-7; perhaps TRBD2 as D (6 bases). The CDR3 covers 15 residues. Germline V gene sequence: CDR1 MRHNA, CDR2 SNTAGT. V gave up 6 bases and J gave up 2 bases, with 17 bases separating them. CDR3 loop: CASRAQGTGAYEQYF. The CDR3 nucleotides are TGTGCCAGCAGGGCACAAGGGACGGGGGCCTACGAGCAGTACTTC.

The chain uses TRBV6-5 and TRBJ1-1; possible D gene TRBD1, 5 bases. Trimming pared 2 bases from V and 1 base from J, leaving 8 bases between. Per the germline V gene, CDR1 is MNHEY and CDR2 is SVGAGI. The CDR3 covers 14 residues. CDR3 DNA: TGTGCCAGCAGTTACCTAGGGGCGAACACTGAAGCTTTCTTT. It specifies CASSYLGANTEAFF.

The genes are TRBV7-6 and TRBJ1-1, with 7 bases that match TRBD1. The V and J ends lost 6 bases and 3 bases, in that order; junction bases with no gene match: 10. CDR3 size: 15 residues. Germline V gene data show CDR1 as SGHVS and CDR2 as FNYEAQ. CDR3 loop: CASSPRTGADTEAFF. In DNA, the CDR3 is TGTGCCAGCAGTCCACGTACAGGGGCGGACACTGAAGCTTTCTTT.

Only a few counts were recorded for this clone. The chain has TRBV6-1 and TRBJ2-2; possible D gene TRBD2, 7 bases. This CDR3 spans 16 amino acids. V shed 2 bases and J shed 7 bases, with 17 bases lying between them. Germline CDR1 and CDR2: MNHNS and SASEGT. DNA for the CDR3: TGTGCCAGCAGTGAAATCGTAGGGGGGGGCGACGGGGAGCTGTTTTTT. Translating it yields CASSEIVGGGDGELFF.

The chain is built from TRBV13 and TRBJ2-7; a weak D match, TRBD1 (5 bases). In germline, CDR1 is PRHDT, CDR2 FYEKMQ (reference sequence). The CDR3 has 12 amino acids. V dropped 3 bases and J dropped 3 bases, with 6 bases sitting between them. This chain's CDR3 is CASSLGRYEQYF. The CDR3 DNA sequence: TGTGCCAGCAGCTTGGGGCGCTACGAGCAGTACTTC.

This chain connects TRBV5-1 to TRBJ1-2; no clear D. The CDR3 runs 15 residues. The germline V and J ends were trimmed by 3 bases and 2 bases, with 14 bases remaining between them. The V gene's germline CDR1 is SGHRS and CDR2 YFSETQ. CDR3 sequence (DNA): TGCGCCAGCAGCTCAACCCTTACCGCGAACTATGGCTACACCTTC. This sequence encodes CASSSTLTANYGYTF.

This clone has only one observation. DNA for the CDR3: TGTGCCAGCAGTTATGACAGGGGATACGAGCAGTACTTC. Translating gives CASSYDRGYEQYF. The genes are TRBV7-9 and TRBJ2-7; 8 nucleotides align to TRBD1. The J segment lost 4 bases and the V segment lost 6 bases, leaving 5 bases of the junction unmatched. This CDR3 is built from 13 residues. Germline CDR1 and CDR2: SEHNR and FQNEAQ (reference sequence).

The chain uses TRBV6-5 and TRBJ2-1; 9 positions match TRBD1. CDR1 is MNHEY and CDR2 is SVGAGI in the germline V gene. V dropped 0 bases and J dropped 8; count of bases not matched to a gene: 5. The CDR3 has 15 amino acids. The CDR3 here is CASSYSGTGSDEQFF. CDR3 bases: TGTGCCAGCAGTTACTCCGGGACAGGGAGCGATGAGCAGTTCTTC.

The rearrangement joins TRBV4-2 to TRBJ1-3, with TRBD1 identical over 8 bases. Per germline, CDR1 LGHNA and CDR2 YNFKEQ. CDR3 length: 18 amino acids. Losses at the gene ends were 1 base for V and 2 bases for J; bases not matched to a gene: 10. The CDR3 sequence is CASSQVGLDRGPGNTIYF. The CDR3, as DNA: TGTGCCAGCAGCCAAGTCGGGTTAGACAGGGGTCCTGGAAACACCATATATTTT.

The V gene is TRBV19, the J gene TRBJ2-1; 11 positions agree with TRBD1. Germline V gene sequence: CDR1 LNHDA, CDR2 SQIVND (reference sequence). V gave up 3 bases and J gave up 8 bases; unmatched junction bases: 6. CDR3 length equals 15 residues. Here the CDR3 reads CASSIAGQGDYEQFF. The CDR3 region has the DNA TGTGCCAGTAGTATTGCGGGACAGGGGGATTATGAGCAGTTCTTC.

V is TRBV27 and J is TRBJ2-4; 8 nucleotides agree with TRBD2. Unmatched junction bases numbered 10, after V lost 11 bases and J lost 10 bases. The CDR3 has 12 amino acids. The germline V gene encodes CDR1 MNHEY and CDR2 SMNVEV (reference sequence). Here the CDR3 DNA reads TGTGCCTCCACGGGGGGGGGACAAATTCAGTACTTC. Amino acids: CASTGGGQIQYF.

The chain has TRBV6-5 and TRBJ2-7; unclear D gene. The CDR3 sequence is 12 residues long. V was shortened by 4 bases and J by 8 bases, with 12 bases between the two germline ends. CDR1 and CDR2 from the germline V gene are MNHEY and SVGAGI. As DNA, the CDR3 is TGTGCCAGCAGTTCCAACAGCCCTAAGCAGTACTTC. Translating it yields CASSSNSPKQYF.

The chain has TRBV19 and TRBJ1-5, with TRBD1 matching over 7 bases. Trimming removed 7 bases from V and 3 bases from J; junction bases left unmatched: 6. The germline CDR1 and CDR2 sequences are LNHDA and SQIVND (reference sequence). The CDR3 sequence is 14 residues long. DNA for the CDR3: TGTGCCAGTACCCCGGGACAGCACAATCAGCCCCAGCATTTT. Translated: CASTPGQHNQPQHF.

V and J are TRBV19 and TRBJ1-1; TRBD1 is a possible D gene (5 bases). Germline V lookup: CDR1 LNHDA, CDR2 SQIVND (reference sequence). The CDR3 has 14 residues. V shed 3 bases and J shed 0 bases, with 8 bases lying between them. The DNA of the CDR3 is TGTGCCAGTAGTATCGGACACTTGAACACTGAAGCTTTCTTT. Its protein is CASSIGHLNTEAFF. The complete variable domain, with remaining parts taken from reference TRBV19 and TRBJ1-1, reads DGGITQSPKYLFRKEGQNVTLSCEQNLNHDAMYWYRQDPGQGLRLIYYSQIVNDFQKGDIAEGYSVSREKKESFPLTVTSAQKNPTAFYLCASSIGHLNTEAFFGQGTRLTVV.

The gene calls are TRBV2 and TRBJ2-3; perhaps TRBD2 as D (7 bases). The CDR3 has 15 amino acids. V lost 7 bases to trimming and J lost 4 bases, with 18 bases between them. The germline gives CDR1 SNHLY, CDR2 FYNNEI. CDR3 nucleotide sequence: TGTGCCAGCAAGAGGGGGGGCGGTCCCCCAGATACGCAGTATTTT. Its protein is CASKRGGGPPDTQYF.

The V call is TRBV2, the J call TRBJ2-2; D remains unclear. The V gene lost 5 bases and the J gene lost 0 bases, with 4 bases spanning the gap. Germline CDR1 reads SNHLY; CDR2 reads FYNNEI. CDR3 size: 13 residues. In DNA, the CDR3 is TGTGCCAGCAGTCTCTCGAACACCGGGGAGCTGTTTTTT. This encodes CASSLSNTGELFF.

The J gene is TRBJ2-3, the V gene TRBV7-6, with 7 bases that match TRBD2. CDR3 length: 16 residues. V shed 1 base and J 2 bases; nucleotides not matched to a gene: 6. Germline lookup yields CDR1 SGHVS and CDR2 FNYEAQ. In DNA, the CDR3 is TGTGCCAGCAGCTTAGTCGGCGGGGGTAACACAGATACGCAGTATTTT. This codes for CASSLVGGGNTDTQYF.

The chain employs TRBV30 and TRBJ2-1, with D uncertain. There are 12 residues in the CDR3. Germline V lookup: CDR1 GTSNPN, CDR2 SVGIG (reference sequence). Trimming removed 5 bases from V and 0 bases from J, with 5 bases in between. Here the CDR3 reads CAWGDSYNEQFF. Here the CDR3 DNA reads TGTGCCTGGGGAGACTCCTACAATGAGCAGTTCTTC.

The chain links TRBV15 to TRBJ1-2; 9 nucleotides match TRBD1. Germline V gives CDR1 LNHNV, CDR2 YYDKDF (reference sequence). J was trimmed by 4 bases and V by 1 base; bases with no gene match: 4. The CDR3 runs 15 residues. This CDR3 is CATSRAWGQGYGYTF. CDR3 sequence (DNA): TGTGCCACCAGCAGAGCCTGGGGACAGGGCTATGGCTACACCTTC.

The gene calls are TRBV10-2 and TRBJ2-4; no firm D call. This CDR3 is built from 20 residues. With 0 bases removed from V and 0 bases from J, the gap between germline ends came to 21 bases. In germline, CDR1 is WSHSY, CDR2 SAAADI. The CDR3: CASSESIAGRLEIAKNIQYF. For the CDR3, the DNA is TGCGCCAGCAGTGAGTCGATTGCAGGCCGCCTGGAAATAGCCAAAAACATTCAGTACTTC.

This clone was counted a single time. This chain joins TRBV7-6 and TRBJ2-7, with D possibly TRBD2 on 5 matching bases. V gave up 5 bases and J gave up 1 base, with 6 bases separating them. Germline lookup yields CDR1 SGHVS and CDR2 FNYEAQ. The CDR3 consists of 12 residues. The CDR3 is CASSPGSYEQYF. The CDR3 DNA reads TGTGCCAGCAGCCCGGGGTCCTACGAGCAGTACTTC.

The chain links TRBV6-5 to TRBJ2-3; D perhaps matches TRBD2 (7 bases). The CDR3 runs 16 residues. The ends were cut back, 4 bases at V and 2 bases at J, with 16 bases in the middle. Germline CDR1 reads MNHEY; CDR2 reads SVGAGI. The CDR3 nucleotides read TGTGCCAGCAGTTTGTACGGCGGGGGCAACACAGATACGCAGTATTTT. Translating gives CASSLYGGGNTDTQYF.

This chain joins TRBV4-1 and TRBJ2-7, with 8 bases identical to TRBD2. J lost 0 bases, V lost 0 bases, and 10 bases had no gene match. Germline V gives CDR1 MGHRA, CDR2 YSYEKL. CDR3 length equals 18 residues. CDR3 DNA: TGCGCCAGCAGCCAAGATCGTGGGGTAGCGGGGCTCTCCTACGAGCAGTACTTC. As protein: CASSQDRGVAGLSYEQYF.

The rearrangement links TRBV29-1 to TRBJ2-3, with unresolved D. The CDR3 spans 12 residues. The V gene lost 0 bases and the J gene lost 6 bases, with 7 bases spanning the gap. Per germline, CDR1 SQVTM and CDR2 ANQGSEA. In DNA, the CDR3 is TGCAGCGTTGAAGAATTCGGGGATACGCAGTATTTT. It encodes CSVEEFGDTQYF.

This clone was counted a single time. The chain joins TRBV9 to TRBJ2-1, with D unclear. Germline values: CDR1 SGDLS, CDR2 YYNGEE. The CDR3 is 13 residues long. V gave up 4 bases and J gave up 7 bases, with 12 bases separating them. CDR3 loop: CASSFTTTNEQFF. Written as DNA, the CDR3 is TGTGCCAGCAGCTTCACAACAACGAATGAGCAGTTCTTC.